The rows below give T cell receptor beta chains drawn from one sample of a study of shared clonotypes between healthy human individuals. TCRdb's table, derived via immunoSEQ multiplex PCR, lists solely in-frame clones and lacks some. The table records around 2.5 million clones, roughly 93% of them present only once. Sequencing was performed on naive CD4+ T cells from PBMCs. The receptor set was obtained from a man aged 18-30 years in good health. Some clones in this sample may be carry-over from other donors' samples. The CDR3 runs from the conserved cysteine through the conserved F or W.

V gene,CDR3 protein
TRBV18,CASALSDRVGSNYGYTF
TRBV6-5,CASSSNPRSVEQYF
TRBV30,CAWSWEGGQETQYF
TRBV6-1,CASSVGWGSVVETQYF
TRBV19,CASSIVGGLAKNIQYF
TRBV7-3,CASSTGQANTGELFF
TRBV29-1,CSQRRLTTGELFF
TRBV5-6,CASTGQGGIGELFF
TRBV28,CASSLDRNGIQYF
TRBV7-8,CASSLSGGATNEKLFF
TRBV28,CASSNRGGGQPQHF
TRBV18,CASSPATNEKLFF
TRBV15,CATSRDRALVAFF
TRBV5-1,CASSITGVQETQYF
TRBV9,CASSAWFGAQTGELFF
TRBV30,CAWSPRGLGTEAFF
TRBV11-1,CASSWTGSRELFF
TRBV4-1,CASSQYQTWPGELFF
TRBV7-3,CASSLTLGGGSYNEQFF
TRBV5-4,CASNGRKDNTDTQYF
TRBV18,CASSPPGDRGLYGYTF
TRBV6-5,CASTPGHRTYEQYF
TRBV28,CAIEGQDYGYTF
TRBV10-3,CAISDSPWANNSPLHF
TRBV5-1,CASSWKVTSGRTDTQYF
TRBV21-1,CASVRDPWEQYF
TRBV7-3,CASRRDRDTEAFF
TRBV27,CASSRGGTSGTQETQYF
TRBV5-1,CASSLARAGGMYQETQYF
TRBV7-6,CASSLLSLTNTGELFF
TRBV18,CASSLPRVPGPYEQYF
TRBV5-6,CASSLVAGGPGELFF
TRBV9,CASSTSGIAKNIQYF
TRBV7-3,CASSLRDRAPLYF
TRBV5-1,CASSRTAPQETQYF
TRBV18,CASSPMQETQYF
TRBV6-6,CASSYGGQGGNQPQHF
TRBV2,CASSESLSNQPQHF
TRBV30,CAWSVWGTDEQYF
TRBV28,CASREDRDRYYEQYF
TRBV27,CASSRQASSYEQYF
TRBV2,CASSDKGQNQPQHF
TRBV5-1,CASFQTPGAAKLFF
TRBV11-2,CASSFRSNQPQHF
TRBV5-1,CASSLSQGFGETQYF
TRBV7-9,CASSVLEWHGYTF
TRBV5-1,CASSAGGSGGTDTQYF
TRBV27,CASSLEGGYTADTQYF
TRBV29-1,CSVGRSPPEQYF
TRBV4-2,CASSQAGDTQYF
TRBV28,CASRPDRGGRDQPQHF
TRBV10-2,CASSGLLNTEAFF
TRBV2,CASSRGQAPDTQYF
TRBV6-5,CASSYGNRGYSYEQYF
TRBV9,CASSVSDRASSGNTIYF